The present TCR beta chain was sequenced within a study of cytomegalovirus exposure and HLA in healthy donors. Regarding the study as a whole: In an earlier analysis, most TCR beta V segments were productive about 90% or about 30% of the time. Later analysis placed DRB1 highest and HLA-C lowest in TCR association rates, which differed by HLA locus.

At the time of sampling, donors were nominally healthy, though unrecorded immune exposures were likely. PCR used 60 Vbeta primers and 13 Jbeta primers. Libraries were prepared by immunoSEQ multiplex PCR; TCRdb keeps only in-frame clonotypes and omits some of them. The sample records 150,000 to 180,000 clones, approximately 86% being singletons. In this sample, this clone turned up a few times. Antigen specificity is unknown. CDR3 size: 16 residues. Trimming removed 7 bases from V and 4 bases from J; junction bases left unmatched: 9. From germline, CDR1 is SNHLY and CDR2 FYNNEI. The gene calls are TRBV2 and TRBJ2-7; the match to TRBD2 covers 14 bases. Sequenced input: PBMCs. This TCR derives from a woman aged 50 to 60 in good health and CMV-seropositive. Written as DNA, the CDR3 is TGTGCCAGCACCGGGACTAGCGGGGGCCTAGGGTACGAGCAGTACTTC. Its translation: CASTGTSGGLGYEQYF.